The entry below describes one T cell receptor beta chain. As yet, its antigen is unknown. Data came from immunoSEQ multiplex PCR; TCRdb stores just in-frame clones and leaves some out. The sample contains 5,800 or so clones, roughly nine tenths of which appear only once. Noted time point: pre-reinfection, 55 to 20 weeks before reinfection detection. The sorted cells went straight to TCR sequencing with no prior in vitro expansion. At all three reinfection time points, viable CD3+ CD8+ CD45RO- cells from a couple of donors served as controls. These data come from a study of memory CD8 T cells in hepatitis C reinfection. As for the study in general: HCV reinfection meant a positive HCV RNA test after two negative tests at least 60 days apart. Between 55 and 20 weeks before reinfection detection, pre-reinfection samples were drawn. Study results and caveats: Roughly five donors were too few for definitive public clonotype conclusions.

Trimming pared 6 bases from V and 2 bases from J, leaving 14 bases between. The CDR3 sequence is 14 residues long. The germline CDR1 and CDR2 sequences are MNHEY and SMNVEV (reference sequence). The TCR originated in a man between 45 and 60 years old with hepatitis C virus infection. The chain carries TRBV27 and TRBJ2-7; a possible D gene is TRBD2 (6 bases). The sample consisted of naive CD8+ T cells sorted from blood. CDR3 DNA sequence: TGTGCCAGCAGACTTAGCGGAGCGACCTACGAGCAGTACTTC. This translates into CASRLSGATYEQYF.